The 9 T cell receptor beta chains given below trace back to one sample, sequenced in a study of blood T cell repertoires in COVID-19. TCRdb keeps only in-frame clones here, not all; method: immunoSEQ multiplex PCR. Of around 100,000 clones listed, over 75% are singletons. Sequencing used peripheral blood. The receptor set was obtained from a woman older than 75 with acute or convalescent COVID-19.

The V call is TRBV19, the J call TRBJ2-2; D is ambiguous. The germline V and J ends were trimmed by 2 bases and 4 bases, with 17 bases remaining between them. Germline CDR1 LNHDA, CDR2 SQIVND (reference sequence). CDR3 length: 17 amino acids. The CDR3 region is CASSIQRAVPGTGELFF. CDR3 in DNA: TGTGCCAGTAGTATACAACGTGCAGTCCCGGGCACCGGGGAGCTGTTTTTT.

The rearrangement links TRBV6-2 or TRBV6-3 to TRBJ2-7; 7 nucleotides agree with TRBD2. This CDR3 has 17 amino acids. Trimming at V came to 0 bases and at J to 1 base, leaving 9 bases not matched to a gene. The germline CDR1 and CDR2 sequences are MNHEY and SVGEGT. The CDR3 here is CASSYSSKVGRSYEQYF. The CDR3 DNA follows: TGTGCCAGCAGTTACTCGAGCAAGGTCGGGAGGTCCTACGAGCAGTACTTC.

The CDR3 region has the DNA TGCGCCAGCAGCGGAATCCGGGACAGGTGGAAGGGTACGACTAACGAGCAGTACTTC. Translating gives CASSGIRDRWKGTTNEQYF. V is TRBV5-1 and J is TRBJ2-7; 8 nucleotides match TRBD1. The CDR3 spans 19 residues. Germline V gene sequence: CDR1 SGHRS, CDR2 YFSETQ. J was trimmed by 5 bases and V by 4 bases; bases with no gene match: 23.

The chain is built from TRBV28 and TRBJ1-2; TRBD1 matches at 8 bases. V lost 5 bases to trimming and J lost 7 bases; unmatched junction nucleotides: 6. Germline V gene data show CDR1 as MDHEN and CDR2 as SYDVKM. This CDR3 has 13 residues. In DNA, the CDR3 is TGTGCCAGCAGTCCTCGACAGGGGTCTGGCTACACCTTC. Amino acid sequence: CASSPRQGSGYTF.

The chain has TRBV7-9 and TRBJ1-2, with 9 bases fitting TRBD1. This CDR3 is built from 17 residues. Germline-derived CDR1 and CDR2 are SEHNR and FQNEAQ (reference sequence). V shed 5 bases and J 4 bases; nucleotides not matched to a gene: 14. The CDR3 is CASSSSIQGAGAYGYTF. The CDR3 region has the DNA TGTGCCAGCAGCAGCTCAATACAGGGGGCGGGGGCCTATGGCTACACCTTC. Supplemented by reference TRBV7-9 and TRBJ1-2, the full variable domain reads DTGVSQNPRHKITKRGQNVTFRCDPISEHNRLYWYRQTLGQGPEFLTYFQNEAQLEKSRLLSDRFSAERPKGSFSTLEIQRTEQGDSAMYLCASSSSIQGAGAYGYTFGSGTRLTVV.

The genes are TRBV12-5 and TRBJ2-7, with D possibly matching TRBD2 (6 bases). CDR3 length: 16 amino acids. Germline-derived CDR1 and CDR2 are LGHNT and FRNRAP. The germline V and J ends were trimmed by 1 base and 6 bases, with 19 bases remaining between them. CDR3 amino acids: CASGLGVGGAKREQYF. DNA of the CDR3: TGTGCTAGTGGTTTGGGGGTCGGCGGGGCCAAACGCGAGCAGTACTTC.

V is TRBV18 and J is TRBJ2-7; 8 bases map to TRBD1. V was clipped by 3 bases and J by 7 bases; unmatched bases: 14. The germline CDR1 and CDR2 sequences are KGHSH and LQKENI. CDR3 length: 16 amino acids. CDR3 region: CASSPPMGQAVGEQYF. The DNA for the CDR3 is TGTGCCAGCTCACCCCCAATGGGACAGGCCGTTGGAGAGCAGTACTTC.

This chain connects TRBV10-1 to TRBJ2-1, with TRBD1 identical over 7 bases. The germline gives CDR1 WNHNN, CDR2 SYGVQD (reference sequence). The CDR3 spans 14 residues. Trimming took 3 bases from V and 7 from J; bases not matched to a gene: 6. The CDR3 DNA is TGCGCCAGCAGTGAAGGGACAGTCGGGAATGAGCAGTTCTTC. Translated: CASSEGTVGNEQFF.

The CDR3 protein is CASGQGDLGYGYTF. The CDR3 nucleotides are TGTGCCAGCGGCCAGGGGGACCTGGGCTATGGCTACACCTTC. This chain connects TRBV6-5 to TRBJ1-2; 7 bases are shared with TRBD1. Germline CDR1 MNHEY, CDR2 SVGAGI. The junction had 10 bases not matched to a gene; V was cut back by 8 bases and J by 4 bases. The CDR3 has 14 amino acids.